The next 28 T cell receptor beta chains were all read from a single sample in a study of patients and donors after allogeneic stem cell transplantation. TCRdb reanalysed the RT-PCR reads using MiXCR and keeps one entry per CDR3 protein. Of approximately 150,000 distinct CDR3 sequences listed, about two fifths are singletons. The specimen sequenced was blood, either unsorted or a sorted T cell fraction (not recorded which). The source of these receptors is a human donor who was either an allogeneic HSCT recipient or a stem cell or donor lymphocyte infusion donor (not recorded which). It is not recorded whose cells these are; they may come from a transplant donor.

This clonotype showed up just a few times. Without the conserved terminal phenylalanine or tryptophan, this CDR3 likely stems from a read error. The DNA is left out, because the CDR3 cannot be placed on it with certainty; the CDR3 is given as TCRdb lists it. This chain joins TRBV7-7 and TRBJ1-3; no check of the table's D call, TRBD1, against the DNA was made. Ends included, the CDR3 has 8 residues. CDR1 SSHAT and CDR2 FNYEAQ come from the germline V gene (reference sequence). The CDR3 is CASSPPGL.

This clonotype was counted only a few times. The chain carries TRBV6-5 and TRBJ2-5; D gene unclear. The CDR3 runs 13 residues. V gave up 0 bases and J gave up 5 bases, with 7 bases separating them. The V gene's germline CDR1 is MNHEY and CDR2 SVGAGI. The CDR3 protein is CASSYSLWETQYF. CDR3 coding DNA: TGTGCCAGCAGTTACTCCCTGTGGGAGACCCAGTACTTC.

The chain employs TRBV12-3 or TRBV12-4 and TRBJ2-3; D uncertain. The CDR3 length is 12 residues. With 6 bases removed from V and 4 bases from J, the gap between germline ends came to 8 bases. The CDR3, as DNA: TGTGCCAGCAGCAGAATCGCAGATACGCAGTATTTT. Its translation: CASSRIADTQYF.

The chain uses TRBV7-2 and TRBJ2-1; D gene ambiguous. CDR3 length equals 17 residues. V gave up 2 bases and J gave up 0 bases, with 14 bases separating them. The germline V gene has CDR1 SGHTA and CDR2 FQGNSA. The CDR3 bases are TGTGCCAGCAGCTTAACTTTTGCGACTCGCTCCTACAATGAGCAGTTCTTC. It encodes CASSLTFATRSYNEQFF.

This chain connects TRBV7-2 to TRBJ2-2; weak D call: TRBD2 (6 bases). The CDR3 loop spans 17 amino acids. Trimming took 5 bases from V and 3 from J, leaving 19 bases between them. The germline V gene encodes CDR1 SGHTA and CDR2 FQGNSA. The CDR3 region has the DNA TGTGCCAGCAGCCCGAGGTCCGGGGGAACAGACACCGGGGAGCTGTTTTTT. Residues: CASSPRSGGTDTGELFF.

This clonotype was seen at least ten times. The chain is built from TRBV12-3 or TRBV12-4 and TRBJ1-1, with D hard to call. Deletions cut 6 bases from V and 5 bases from J, with 13 bases between. This CDR3 has 13 residues. The CDR3 loop reads CASRPRGGTEAFF. CDR3 DNA sequence: TGTGCCAGCAGGCCGCGGGGAGGGACTGAAGCTTTCTTT.

The chain employs TRBV6-5 and TRBJ2-1, with D possibly TRBD2 on 6 matching bases. Germline loops: CDR1 MNHEY, CDR2 SVGAGI. Trimming removed 5 bases from V and 4 bases from J, with 15 bases in between. There are 15 residues in the CDR3. The CDR3 DNA reads TGTGCCAGCAGTGGCGGCGGGACGGTTTACAATGAGCAGTTCTTC. It codes for CASSGGGTVYNEQFF.

Regarding this clonotype: Sequence at one end of the junction differs from germline and may be a read error. This sequence joins TRBV12-3 or TRBV12-4 and TRBJ1-3; D is uncertain. CDR3 length: 13 residues. Here the CDR3 DNA reads TGCCTTGCTGGTCGTTTTCCTGGAAACACCATATATTTT. This codes for CLAGRFPGNTIYF.

This clonotype has a single count. J is TRBJ1-3 and V is TRBV3-1; 7 nucleotides match TRBD1. The CDR3 sequence is 16 residues long. Germline V gene data show CDR1 as LGHDT and CDR2 as YNNKEL (reference sequence). Trimming at V came to 4 bases and at J to 0 bases, leaving 6 bases not matched to a gene. The CDR3 sequence is CASSRPGQSSGNTIYF. The DNA for the CDR3 is TGTGCCAGCAGCCGACCGGGACAGTCCTCTGGAAACACCATATATTTT. Using reference TRBV3-1 and TRBJ1-3 for the parts outside the CDR3, the full variable domain is DTAVSQTPKYLVTQMGNDKSIKCEQNLGHDTMYWYKQDSKKFLKIMFSYNNKELIINETVPNRFSPKSPDKAHLNLHINSLELGDSAVYFCASSRPGQSSGNTIYFGEGSWLTVV.

The rearrangement uses TRBV6-5 and TRBJ1-5; a possible D gene is TRBD1 (5 bases). The CDR3 has 13 amino acids. Germline loops: CDR1 MNHEY, CDR2 SVGAGI. With 8 bases removed from V and 4 bases from J, the gap between germline ends came to 12 bases. The CDR3 DNA reads TGTGCCAGCTCACGGGGGGTGAATCAGCCCCAGCATTTT. Protein product: CASSRGVNQPQHF.

The J gene is TRBJ2-3, the V gene TRBV4-3; 7 nucleotides match TRBD1. The CDR3 spans 16 residues. Trimming removed 1 base from V and 2 bases from J; junction bases left unmatched: 6. Looked up from germline, CDR1 is LGHNA and CDR2 is YSLEER. The CDR3 DNA reads TGCGCCAGCAGCCAAGCAGGGGGTCGGGTCACAGATACGCAGTATTTT. Translated: CASSQAGGRVTDTQYF.

There are a few counts of this clonotype. The chain uses TRBV23-1 and TRBJ1-5, with D possibly TRBD1 on 6 matching bases. TRBV23-1 has ORF status, its function being uncertain. Between the trimmed V and J ends, which lost 6 bases and 4 bases, there was a span of 16 bases. This CDR3 has 15 residues. Written as DNA, the CDR3 is TGCGCCAGCAGCCCTGGGACACCCGCAAATCAGCCCCAGCATTTT. This gives the protein CASSPGTPANQPQHF.

This chain joins TRBV7-9 and TRBJ1-1; D ambiguous. The CDR3 is 14 amino acids. The germline V gene encodes CDR1 SEHNR and CDR2 FQNEAQ (reference sequence). V dropped 1 base and J dropped 5 bases, with 11 bases sitting between them. The CDR3 DNA is TGTGCCAGCAGCTTAGTCCTCGGGGTTACTGAAGCTTTCTTT. Amino acid sequence: CASSLVLGVTEAFF.

Note on this clonotype: At one boundary the junction diverges from the germline segment, which might be a read error. V is TRBV11-3 and J is TRBJ2-2, with 10 bases matching TRBD2. The CDR3 is made up of 14 amino acids. Germline CDR1 SGHNT, CDR2 YENEEA. As DNA, the CDR3 is TGTGCCAGCAGCTCTAGCGGGGGCCCCGGAGAGCTGTTTTTT. Amino acid sequence: CASSSSGGPGELFF.

This clonotype was seen just once. This chain connects TRBV28 to TRBJ1-3; D unresolved. Germline-derived CDR1 and CDR2 are MDHEN and SYDVKM. This CDR3 spans 15 amino acids. The V gene lost 3 bases and the J gene lost 0 bases, with 9 bases spanning the gap. CDR3 loop: CASSFREYSGNTIYF. CDR3 nucleotides: TGTGCCAGCAGTTTTCGGGAATACTCTGGAAACACCATATATTTT.

J is TRBJ1-3 and V is TRBV28, with D uncertain. Germline CDR1 and CDR2: MDHEN and SYDVKM. V dropped 3 bases and J dropped 3 bases, with 15 bases sitting between them. The CDR3 totals 16 residues. The CDR3 DNA follows: TGTGCCAGCAGTTTCCCCCGAGGGCGGGGTGGAAACACCATATATTTT. Translating it yields CASSFPRGRGGNTIYF. Combining the CDR3 with reference TRBV28 and TRBJ1-3 gives the whole variable domain DVKVTQSSRYLVKRTGEKVFLECVQDMDHENMFWYRQDPGLGLRLIYFSYDVKMKEKGDIPEGYSVSREKKERFSLILESASTNQTSMYLCASSFPRGRGGNTIYFGEGSWLTVV.

This clonotype was observed a handful of times. The gene calls are TRBV9 and TRBJ2-5, with 7 nucleotides matching TRBD2. The CDR3 has 16 amino acids. The ends lost 4 bases at V and 2 bases at J; junction bases unmatched: 11. The germline CDR1 and CDR2 sequences are SGDLS and YYNGEE. The CDR3 reads CASSPFMRGWQETQYF. The CDR3 DNA is TGTGCCAGCAGCCCCTTTATGCGGGGGTGGCAAGAGACCCAGTACTTC. The complete variable domain, with remaining parts taken from reference TRBV9 and TRBJ2-5, reads DSGVTQTPKHLITATGQRVTLRCSPRSGDLSVYWYQQSLDQGLQFLIQYYNGEERAKGNILERFSAQQFPDLHSELNLSSLELGDSALYFCASSPFMRGWQETQYFGPGTRLLVL.

This clonotype was counted between two and nine times. The chain carries TRBV12-3 or TRBV12-4 and TRBJ2-5; TRBD2 aligns across 10 bases. The CDR3 loop spans 12 amino acids. Trimming took 7 bases from V and 5 from J; bases not matched to a gene: 1. In DNA, the CDR3 is TGTGCCAGCAAACTAGCGGGGGAGACCCAGTACTTC. It is translated as CASKLAGETQYF.

The V and J genes are TRBV7-2 and TRBJ1-2, with 8 bases fitting TRBD1. The V gene end was trimmed by 4 bases and the J gene end by 4 bases; junction bases not matched to a gene: 14. CDR1 is SGHTA and CDR2 is FQGNSA in the germline V gene. There are 17 residues in the CDR3. The CDR3 spells CASSSRPGQAEGYGYTF. DNA of the CDR3: TGTGCCAGCAGCTCCCGCCCGGGACAGGCTGAGGGCTATGGCTACACCTTC.

The CDR3 region has the DNA TGCGCCAGCAGCCCGACGACAGGGAGTAGCACTGAAGCTTTCTTT. This codes for CASSPTTGSSTEAFF. The chain is built from TRBV5-1 and TRBJ1-1; the match to TRBD1 covers 7 bases. CDR1 is SGHRS and CDR2 is YFSETQ in the germline V gene. With 4 bases clipped from V and 4 bases from J, the junction kept 10 bases outside the gene matches. The CDR3 is made up of 15 amino acids.

The V gene is TRBV6-2 or TRBV6-3, the J gene TRBJ2-3; D remains ambiguous. Per germline, CDR1 MNHEY and CDR2 SVGEGT. The CDR3 sequence is 11 residues long. Trimming stripped 1 base from V and 6 bases from J, with 2 bases between. CDR3 DNA: TGTGCCAGCAGTTACTTGGATACGCAGTATTTT. Protein product: CASSYLDTQYF.

This clonotype was detected only a few times. The chain employs TRBV12-3 or TRBV12-4 and TRBJ1-2; tentatively, D is TRBD1 (6 bases). V was pared by 3 bases and J by 5 bases, with 25 bases between. The CDR3 totals 18 residues. As DNA, the CDR3 is TGTGCCAGCAGTTTCCATGGGGGGGACAATCTTTACTTATATGGCTACACCTTC. Translating it yields CASSFHGGDNLYLYGYTF.

This chain uses TRBV3-1 with TRBJ1-6; no reliable D call. The CDR3 extends over 15 amino acids. Deletions cut 3 bases from V and 7 bases from J, with 13 bases between. CDR1 is LGHDT, CDR2 YNNKEL, per germline (reference sequence). The CDR3 here is CASSQLGNKNSPLHF. As DNA, the CDR3 is TGTGCCAGCAGCCAGCTCGGTAATAAGAATTCACCCCTCCACTTT.

The rearrangement uses TRBV7-9 and TRBJ2-3; D possibly corresponds to TRBD2 (5 bases). Trimming pared 6 bases from V and 4 bases from J, leaving 17 bases between. CDR1 and CDR2 (germline): SEHNR, FQNEAQ (reference sequence). There are 15 residues in the CDR3. The DNA for the CDR3 is TGTGCCAGCAGACTACTAGATATCGGGGCAGATACGCAGTATTTT. Protein product: CASRLLDIGADTQYF.

The J gene is TRBJ2-3, the V gene TRBV7-9, with 14 bases fitting TRBD2. This CDR3 comprises 15 residues. The V and J ends lost 5 bases and 6 bases, in that order; junction bases with no gene match: 4. The germline V gene encodes CDR1 SEHNR and CDR2 FQNEAQ (reference sequence). CDR3 DNA: TGTGCCAGCAGCACCGGGACTAGCGGGGGCGATACGCAGTATTTT. Protein: CASSTGTSGGDTQYF.

The chain links TRBV25-1 to TRBJ2-7, with D possibly being TRBD1 (5 bases). The CDR3 totals 13 residues. Germline V gene data show CDR1 as MGHDK and CDR2 as SYGVNS. Trimming took 5 bases from V and 2 from J, leaving 10 bases between them. In nucleotides, the CDR3 is TGTGCCAGCAGTAGAACAGGCACCTACGAGCAGTACTTC. Its protein product is CASSRTGTYEQYF.

The chain carries TRBV28 and TRBJ2-1; D call uncertain. V was trimmed by 6 bases and J by 5 bases, leaving 17 bases between them. The germline CDR1 and CDR2 sequences are MDHEN and SYDVKM. The CDR3 runs 15 residues. The CDR3 reads CASSSQDLANNEQFF. The CDR3 DNA sequence: TGTGCCAGCAGCTCCCAGGACCTCGCTAACAATGAGCAGTTCTTC.

The count of this clonotype is one. This sequence joins TRBV6-5 and TRBJ2-6; D uncertain. Germline CDR1 is MNHEY and CDR2 is SVGAGI. This CDR3 spans 14 amino acids. The ends were cut back, 7 bases at V and 0 bases at J, with 7 bases in the middle. In DNA form, the CDR3 reads TGTGCCAGCAAGGCCATCTCTGGGGCCAACGTCCTGACTTTC. It yields the protein CASKAISGANVLTF.